These 20 T cell receptor beta chains came from one sample sequenced in a study of blood T cell repertoires in COVID-19. The repertoire was sequenced with immunoSEQ multiplex PCR; TCRdb's copy has only in-frame clones and lacks some. The sample holds 300,000 to 350,000 clones; roughly 86% are singletons and the top ten take 9.5% to 10%. Sequenced: peripheral blood. The receptors here all came from a man aged 25 to 40 with COVID-19, enrolled during active disease.

This chain uses TRBV30 with TRBJ2-7, with 8 nucleotides matching TRBD2. CDR1 GTSNPN and CDR2 SVGIG come from the germline V gene (reference sequence). Trimming cost V 6 bases and J 2 bases; bases outside gene matches: 6. The CDR3 is 13 residues long. CDR3 protein: CACNRGGTYEQYF. CDR3 nucleotides: TGTGCCTGCAACCGGGGGGGGACCTACGAGCAGTACTTC.

V gene TRBV5-1 combines with J gene TRBJ1-1; weak D call: TRBD1 (6 bases). CDR1 SGHRS and CDR2 YFSETQ come from the germline V gene. V lost 7 bases and J lost 4, with 14 bases in between. The CDR3 consists of 13 residues. The CDR3 nucleotides read TGCGCCAGCCGTGCCCAGGGGACCACTGAAGCTTTCTTT. Protein sequence: CASRAQGTTEAFF.

The CDR3 loop is CASSFHSLSTEAFF. For the CDR3, the DNA is TGTGCCAGCAGCTTCCACAGTTTGAGCACTGAAGCTTTCTTT. The genes are TRBV5-8 and TRBJ1-1, with D unclear. V shed 2 bases and J shed 4 bases, with 12 bases lying between them. CDR3 length: 14 residues. The germline V gene has CDR1 SGHTS and CDR2 YDEGEE.

The gene calls are TRBV6-1 and TRBJ2-7; TRBD1 matches 11 bases. The V gene's germline CDR1 is MNHNS and CDR2 SASEGT. The J segment lost 4 bases and the V segment lost 3 bases, leaving 2 bases of the junction unmatched. CDR3 length equals 14 residues. CDR3 sequence reads: CASSERDRGYEQYF. The CDR3 nucleotides read TGTGCCAGCAGTGAGAGGGACAGGGGGTACGAGCAGTACTTC.

V usage is TRBV5-6 and J usage is TRBJ2-7; D gene uncertain. V was shortened by 3 bases and J by 3 bases, with 19 bases between the two germline ends. Germline V gene sequence: CDR1 SGHDT, CDR2 YYEEEE. The CDR3 totals 16 residues. In DNA form, the CDR3 reads TGTGCCAGCAGCTCCCCCGAGGCCAAGAATTTCTACGAGCAGTACTTC. The encoded protein is CASSSPEAKNFYEQYF.

The chain joins TRBV5-1 to TRBJ2-7, with 9 bases fitting TRBD1. Germline V gene sequence: CDR1 SGHRS, CDR2 YFSETQ. With 0 bases clipped from V and 3 bases from J, the junction kept 10 bases outside the gene matches. The CDR3 has 17 amino acids. The CDR3 reads CASSLGGTGIQSYEQYF. The CDR3 DNA is TGCGCCAGCAGCTTGGGGGGGACAGGGATCCAGAGCTACGAGCAGTACTTC. The complete variable domain, with remaining parts taken from reference TRBV5-1 and TRBJ2-7, reads KAGVTQTPRYLIKTRGQQVTLSCSPISGHRSVSWYQQTPGQGLQFLFEYFSETQRNKGNFPGRFSGRQFSNSRSEMNVSTLELGDSALYLCASSLGGTGIQSYEQYFGPGTRLTVT.

The rearrangement joins TRBV7-3 to TRBJ1-2, with 9 bases aligning to TRBD1. This CDR3 region has 17 residues. Germline assignment: CDR1 SGHTA and CDR2 FQGTGA. V shed 0 bases and J 0 bases; nucleotides not matched to a gene: 5. In nucleotides, the CDR3 is TGTGCCAGCAGCTTAACCGGTGACAGGGGGTCTAACTATGGCTACACCTTC. It codes for CASSLTGDRGSNYGYTF. The full variable domain, completed using reference TRBV7-3 and TRBJ1-2, is GAGVSQTPSNKVTEKGKYVELRCDPISGHTALYWYRQSLGQGPEFLIYFQGTGAADDSGLPNDRFFAVRPEGSVSTLKIQRTERGDSAVYLCASSLTGDRGSNYGYTFGSGTRLTVV.

The chain is built from TRBV14 and TRBJ1-1; TRBD1 matches 9 bases. This CDR3 contains 16 residues. With V trimmed by 2 bases and J by 6 bases, 10 bases remained unmatched. Per the germline V gene, CDR1 is SGHDN and CDR2 is FVKESK. This CDR3 is CASSQHRGRVEAEAFF. CDR3 DNA sequence: TGTGCCAGCAGCCAACACAGGGGGCGCGTTGAGGCTGAAGCTTTCTTT.

CDR3 sequence: CASSVTGTTGELFF. The DNA of the CDR3 is TGCGCCAGCAGCGTGACAGGAACCACCGGGGAGCTGTTTTTT. V gene TRBV5-1 combines with J gene TRBJ2-2; a possible D gene is TRBD1 (6 bases). Germline CDR1 reads SGHRS; CDR2 reads YFSETQ. V lost 4 bases to trimming and J lost 4 bases, with 11 bases between them. This CDR3 comprises 14 residues. Filled out from reference TRBV5-1 and TRBJ2-2, the complete variable domain reads KAGVTQTPRYLIKTRGQQVTLSCSPISGHRSVSWYQQTPGQGLQFLFEYFSETQRNKGNFPGRFSGRQFSNSRSEMNVSTLELGDSALYLCASSVTGTTGELFFGEGSRLTVL.

The chain combines TRBV18 with TRBJ2-3; D is undetermined. The CDR3 is 14 residues long. Germline assignment: CDR1 KGHSH and CDR2 LQKENI. V was pared by 2 bases and J by 0 bases, with 6 bases between. The CDR3 reads CASSPSISTDTQYF. As DNA, the CDR3 is TGTGCCAGCTCACCAAGCATTAGCACAGATACGCAGTATTTT.

J is TRBJ1-5 and V is TRBV28; D remains unclear. CDR3 length equals 14 residues. Trimming cost V 6 bases and J 4 bases, with 13 bases left between them. CDR1 and CDR2 from the germline V gene are MDHEN and SYDVKM. CDR3 sequence reads: CASRPDSWNQPQHF. In DNA, the CDR3 is TGTGCCAGCAGGCCCGACTCATGGAATCAGCCCCAGCATTTT.

The chain is built from TRBV7-2 and TRBJ2-5; 9 bases match TRBD1. The CDR3 is 13 amino acids. Losses at the gene ends were 5 bases for V and 6 bases for J; bases not matched to a gene: 4. Germline values: CDR1 SGHTA, CDR2 FQGNSA. The CDR3 nucleotides read TGTGCCAGCAGCCCGGACAGGGGCCAGACCCAGTACTTC. It translates to CASSPDRGQTQYF.

The chain is built from TRBV18 and TRBJ2-7; TRBD1 matches at 9 bases. The CDR3 is made up of 14 amino acids. Per germline, CDR1 KGHSH and CDR2 LQKENI. The ends lost 3 bases at V and 5 bases at J; junction bases unmatched: 5. CDR3 in amino acids: CASSPRDRANEQYF. The CDR3 DNA follows: TGTGCCAGCTCACCCAGGGACAGGGCGAACGAGCAGTACTTC.

The J gene is TRBJ1-5, the V gene TRBV18; D remains unclear. The CDR3 has 12 amino acids. From germline, CDR1 is KGHSH and CDR2 LQKENI. Deletions cut 5 bases from V and 2 bases from J, with 4 bases between. This CDR3 is CASSARNQPQHF. The DNA for the CDR3 is TGTGCCAGCTCAGCGCGCAATCAGCCCCAGCATTTT. Supplemented by reference TRBV18 and TRBJ1-5, the full variable domain reads NAGVMQNPRHLVRRRGQEARLRCSPMKGHSHVYWYRQLPEEGLKFMVYLQKENIIDESGMPKERFSAEFPKEGPSILRIQQVVRGDSAAYFCASSARNQPQHFGDGTRLSIL.

The V call is TRBV18, the J call TRBJ1-4; possible D gene TRBD1, 6 bases. V lost 4 bases and J 0 bases, leaving 15 bases between the germline ends. Germline V lookup: CDR1 KGHSH, CDR2 LQKENI. This CDR3 is built from 17 residues. For the CDR3, the DNA is TGTGCCAGCTCACGAGCCAGGGAGGGGGCAACTAATGAAAAACTGTTTTTT. This codes for CASSRAREGATNEKLFF. Filled out from reference TRBV18 and TRBJ1-4, the complete variable domain reads NAGVMQNPRHLVRRRGQEARLRCSPMKGHSHVYWYRQLPEEGLKFMVYLQKENIIDESGMPKERFSAEFPKEGPSILRIQQVVRGDSAAYFCASSRAREGATNEKLFFGSGTQLSVL.

The gene calls are TRBV27 and TRBJ2-7, with D maybe TRBD1 (6 bases). V gave up 2 bases and J gave up 0 bases, with 17 bases separating them. The CDR3 has 17 amino acids. Germline CDR1 and CDR2: MNHEY and SMNVEV (reference sequence). This chain's CDR3 is CASSLRGGGGSSYEQYF. Written as DNA, the CDR3 is TGTGCCAGCAGTTTACGGGGCGGTGGGGGCAGCTCCTACGAGCAGTACTTC.

The V call is TRBV20-1, the J call TRBJ2-5, with D maybe TRBD2 (5 bases). CDR1 DFQATT and CDR2 SNEGSKA come from the germline V gene (reference sequence). Trimming shortened V by 3 bases and J by 5 bases, and 13 bases separated the two germline ends. This CDR3 has 13 amino acids. CDR3 sequence reads: CSASGLGAETQYF. DNA of the CDR3: TGCAGTGCTAGTGGGTTGGGAGCGGAGACCCAGTACTTC.

The V gene is TRBV5-6, the J gene TRBJ2-5; 9 bases match TRBD2. This CDR3 contains 16 residues. The germline CDR1 and CDR2 sequences are SGHDT and YYEEEE. Trimming took 6 bases from V and 4 from J; bases not matched to a gene: 13. The CDR3 DNA follows: TGTGCCAGCACCTATAGGACTAGCGCCCTAACAGAGACCCAGTACTTC. Translating it yields CASTYRTSALTETQYF. Full variable domain (missing parts from reference TRBV5-6 and TRBJ2-5): DAGVTQSPTHLIKTRGQQVTLRCSPKSGHDTVSWYQQALGQGPQFIFQYYEEEERQRGNFPDRFSGHQFPNYSSELNVNALLLGDSALYLCASTYRTSALTETQYFGPGTRLLVL.

This chain uses TRBV7-2 with TRBJ2-1; D gene uncertain. This CDR3 spans 13 amino acids. The germline V gene has CDR1 SGHTA and CDR2 FQGNSA. V gave up 1 base and J gave up 9 bases, with 10 bases separating them. CDR3 amino acids: CASSLVGSGEQFF. The CDR3 DNA is TGTGCCAGCAGCTTAGTCGGTAGTGGTGAGCAGTTCTTC.

This chain links TRBV6-2 or TRBV6-3 with TRBJ2-7; D is possibly TRBD1 (6 bases). Germline V gene data show CDR1 as MNHEY and CDR2 as SVGEGT. The CDR3 length is 13 residues. Trimming removed 3 bases at V and 4 bases at J, with 10 bases between. DNA for the CDR3: TGTGCCAGCAGTTATGGACAGTTATACGAGCAGTACTTC. Amino acids: CASSYGQLYEQYF.